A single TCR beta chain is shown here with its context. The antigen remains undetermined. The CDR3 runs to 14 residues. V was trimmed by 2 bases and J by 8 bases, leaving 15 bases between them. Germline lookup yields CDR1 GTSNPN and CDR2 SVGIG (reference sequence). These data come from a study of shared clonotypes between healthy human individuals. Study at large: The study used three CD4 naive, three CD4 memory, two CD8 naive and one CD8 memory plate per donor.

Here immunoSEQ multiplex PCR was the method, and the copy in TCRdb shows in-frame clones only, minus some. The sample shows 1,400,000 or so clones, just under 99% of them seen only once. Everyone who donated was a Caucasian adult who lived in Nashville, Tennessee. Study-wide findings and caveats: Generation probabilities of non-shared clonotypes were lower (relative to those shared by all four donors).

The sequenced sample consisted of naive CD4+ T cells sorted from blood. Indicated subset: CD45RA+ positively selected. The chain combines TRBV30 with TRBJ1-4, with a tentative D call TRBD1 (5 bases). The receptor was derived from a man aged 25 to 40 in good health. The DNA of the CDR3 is TGTGCCTGGAGTACCGCAGGGTTGAGGGAAAAACTGTTTTTT. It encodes CAWSTAGLREKLFF.